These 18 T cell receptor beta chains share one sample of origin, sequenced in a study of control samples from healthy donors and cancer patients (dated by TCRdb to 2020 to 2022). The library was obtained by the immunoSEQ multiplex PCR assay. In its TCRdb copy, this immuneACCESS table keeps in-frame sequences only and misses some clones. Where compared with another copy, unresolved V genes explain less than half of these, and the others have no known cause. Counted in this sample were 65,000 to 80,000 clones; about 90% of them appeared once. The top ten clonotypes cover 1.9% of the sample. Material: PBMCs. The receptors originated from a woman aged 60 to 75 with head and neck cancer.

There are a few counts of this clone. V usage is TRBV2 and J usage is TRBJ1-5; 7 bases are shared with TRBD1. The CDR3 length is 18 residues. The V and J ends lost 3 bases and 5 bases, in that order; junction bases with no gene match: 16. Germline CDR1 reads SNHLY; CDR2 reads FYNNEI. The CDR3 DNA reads TGTGCCAGCAGTGATTCCCTCCTCAGCCTAACAGGGGATCAGCCCCAGCATTTT. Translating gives CASSDSLLSLTGDQPQHF.

The CDR3 spells CASSPGTSGTPEQYF. The CDR3 nucleotides are TGTGCCAGCAGCCCCGGGACTAGCGGGACCCCCGAGCAGTACTTC. The chain joins TRBV5-4 to TRBJ2-7; 13 bases line up with TRBD2. Germline CDR1 and CDR2: SGHNT and YYREEE (reference sequence). J lost 6 bases, V lost 4 bases, and 7 bases had no gene match. The length of the CDR3 is 15 residues.

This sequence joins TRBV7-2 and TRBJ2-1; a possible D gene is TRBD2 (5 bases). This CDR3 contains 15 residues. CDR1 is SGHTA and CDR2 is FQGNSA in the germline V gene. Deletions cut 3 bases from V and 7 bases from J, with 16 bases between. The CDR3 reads CASSFDQTRQNEQFF. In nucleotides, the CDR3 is TGTGCCAGCAGCTTCGATCAAACTAGGCAAAATGAGCAGTTCTTC.

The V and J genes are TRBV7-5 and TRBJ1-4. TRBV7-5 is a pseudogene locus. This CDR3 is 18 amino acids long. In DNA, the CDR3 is TGTGCCAGAAGCTTAAGGGGGGGGATAACAGGGTGTTATGAAAAACTGTTTTTT. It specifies CARSLRGGITGCYEKLFF.

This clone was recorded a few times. CDR3 bases: TGTGCCAGCAGCAGCAGGGGGTCGGGAGATACGCAGTATTTT. This translates into CASSSRGSGDTQYF. The chain is built from TRBV11-2 and TRBJ2-3, with 7 bases aligning to TRBD1. This CDR3 contains 14 residues. With 5 bases clipped from V and 5 bases from J, the junction kept 7 bases outside the gene matches. CDR1 is SGHAT and CDR2 is FQNNGV in the germline V gene.

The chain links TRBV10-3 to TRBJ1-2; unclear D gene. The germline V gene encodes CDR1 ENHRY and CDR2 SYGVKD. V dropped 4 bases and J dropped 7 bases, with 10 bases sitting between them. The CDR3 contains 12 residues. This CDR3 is CAISAMGFGYTF. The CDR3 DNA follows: TGTGCCATCAGTGCAATGGGATTTGGCTACACCTTC.

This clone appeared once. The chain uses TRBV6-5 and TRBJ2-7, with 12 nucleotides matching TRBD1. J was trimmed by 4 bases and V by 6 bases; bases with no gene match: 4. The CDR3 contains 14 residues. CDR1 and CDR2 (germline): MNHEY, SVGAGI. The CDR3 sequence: CASRGTGGVYEQYF. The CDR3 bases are TGTGCCAGCAGGGGGACAGGGGGCGTTTACGAGCAGTACTTC.

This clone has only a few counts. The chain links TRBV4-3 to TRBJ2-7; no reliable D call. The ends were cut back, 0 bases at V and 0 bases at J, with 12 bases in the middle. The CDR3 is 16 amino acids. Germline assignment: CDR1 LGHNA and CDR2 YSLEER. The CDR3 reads CASSQDDGFRSYEQYF. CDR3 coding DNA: TGCGCCAGCAGCCAAGATGACGGTTTTCGCTCCTACGAGCAGTACTTC.

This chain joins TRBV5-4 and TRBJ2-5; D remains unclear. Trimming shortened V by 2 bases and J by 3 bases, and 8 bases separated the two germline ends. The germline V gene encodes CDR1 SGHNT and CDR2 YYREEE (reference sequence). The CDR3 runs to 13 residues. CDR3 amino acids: CASSLSLEETQYF. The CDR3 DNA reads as TGTGCCAGCAGCTTAAGCCTTGAAGAGACCCAGTACTTC.

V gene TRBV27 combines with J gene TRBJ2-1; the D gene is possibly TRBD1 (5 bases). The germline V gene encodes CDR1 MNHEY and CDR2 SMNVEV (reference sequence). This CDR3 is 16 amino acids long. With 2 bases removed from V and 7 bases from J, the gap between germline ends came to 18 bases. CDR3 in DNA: TGTGCCAGCAGTTTAATCGCTGGGGCACAGTGGAATGAGCAGTTCTTC. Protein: CASSLIAGAQWNEQFF.

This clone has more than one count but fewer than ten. CDR3 region: CSATGRGRETQYF. CDR3 nucleotide sequence: TGCAGCGCTACTGGCAGGGGGCGGGAGACCCAGTACTTC. V and J are TRBV29-1 and TRBJ2-5; 8 bases align to TRBD1. The CDR3 runs 13 residues. V shed 7 bases, J shed 5 bases, and the junction held 9 bases outside the gene matches. The V gene's germline CDR1 is SQVTM and CDR2 ANQGSEA.

For the CDR3, the DNA is TGTGCCAGCAGCAAAGGGGGTATGAACACTGAAGCTTTCTTT. This translates into CASSKGGMNTEAFF. This chain connects TRBV6-2 or TRBV6-3 to TRBJ1-1, with a tentative D call TRBD1 (6 bases). With 6 bases removed from V and 0 bases from J, the gap between germline ends came to 11 bases. CDR1 is MNHEY, CDR2 SVGEGT, per germline. This CDR3 region has 14 residues.

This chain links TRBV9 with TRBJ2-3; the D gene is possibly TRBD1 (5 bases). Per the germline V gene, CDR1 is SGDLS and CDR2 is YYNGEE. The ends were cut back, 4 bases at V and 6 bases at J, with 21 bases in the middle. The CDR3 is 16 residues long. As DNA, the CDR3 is TGTGCCAGCAGCCCCAGGTTTACAGGAGTACGGGATACGCAGTATTTT. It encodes CASSPRFTGVRDTQYF.

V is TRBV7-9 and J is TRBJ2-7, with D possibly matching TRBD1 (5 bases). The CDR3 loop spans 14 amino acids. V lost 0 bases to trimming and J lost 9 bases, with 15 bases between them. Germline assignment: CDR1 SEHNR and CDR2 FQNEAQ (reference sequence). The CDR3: CASSLASAGQRQYF. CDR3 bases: TGTGCCAGCAGCTTAGCTTCGGCAGGGCAGCGGCAGTACTTC.

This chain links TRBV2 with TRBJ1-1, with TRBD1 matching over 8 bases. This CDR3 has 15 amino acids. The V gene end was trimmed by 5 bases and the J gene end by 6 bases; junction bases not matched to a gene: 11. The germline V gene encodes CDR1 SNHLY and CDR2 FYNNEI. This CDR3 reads CASSQVGQGTAEAFF. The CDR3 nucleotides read TGTGCCAGCAGTCAAGTCGGACAGGGTACCGCTGAAGCTTTCTTT.

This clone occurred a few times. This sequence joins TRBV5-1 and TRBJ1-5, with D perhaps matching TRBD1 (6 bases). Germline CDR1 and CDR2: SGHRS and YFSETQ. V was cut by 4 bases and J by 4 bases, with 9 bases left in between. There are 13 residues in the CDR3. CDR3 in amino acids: CASSPGTNQPQHF. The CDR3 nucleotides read TGCGCCAGCAGCCCCGGGACAAATCAGCCCCAGCATTTT. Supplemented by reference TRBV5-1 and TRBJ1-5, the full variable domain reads KAGVTQTPRYLIKTRGQQVTLSCSPISGHRSVSWYQQTPGQGLQFLFEYFSETQRNKGNFPGRFSGRQFSNSRSEMNVSTLELGDSALYLCASSPGTNQPQHFGDGTRLSIL.

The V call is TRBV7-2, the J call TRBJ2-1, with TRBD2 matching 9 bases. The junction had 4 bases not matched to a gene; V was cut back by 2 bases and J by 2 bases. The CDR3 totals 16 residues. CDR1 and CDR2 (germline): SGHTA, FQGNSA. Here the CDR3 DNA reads TGTGCCAGCAGCTTAAACATAGCGGGAGCCTACAATGAGCAGTTCTTC. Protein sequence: CASSLNIAGAYNEQFF. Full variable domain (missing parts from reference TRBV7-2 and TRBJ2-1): GAGVSQSPSNKVTEKGKDVELRCDPISGHTALYWYRQSLGQGLEFLIYFQGNSAPDKSGLPSDRFSAERTGGSVSTLTIQRTQQEDSAVYLCASSLNIAGAYNEQFFGPGTRLTVL.

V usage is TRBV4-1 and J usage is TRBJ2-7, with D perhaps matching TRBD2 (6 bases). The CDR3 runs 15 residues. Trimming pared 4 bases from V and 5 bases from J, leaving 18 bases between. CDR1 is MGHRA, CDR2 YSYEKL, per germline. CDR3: CASSLWGGLGHEQYF. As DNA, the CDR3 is TGCGCCAGCAGCCTATGGGGAGGACTTGGTCACGAGCAGTACTTC.